The present T cell receptor beta chain was sequenced within a study of shared clonotypes between healthy human individuals. In germline, CDR1 is SGHAT, CDR2 FQNNGV. The CDR3 is 11 amino acids. The ends were cut back, 4 bases at V and 12 bases at J, with 10 bases in the middle. The study's findings and limits: Naive subsets typically showed greater estimated richness than memory subsets. The study found about 5% of naive CD4 clonotypes shared across four donors.

An assay was performed, and its level was deep. Sequencing was performed with immunoSEQ multiplex PCR; in TCRdb, only in-frame clones are kept and a portion is missing. Among 2 million to 2.5 million clones, approximately 93% were seen once, and the ten largest hold about 0.39%. Comments on this clone: Its antigen is unidentified.

The chain couples TRBV11-2 to TRBJ2-1; D ambiguous. The sequenced material came from naive CD4+ T cells from PBMCs. Subset reported: CD45RA+ positively selected. This TCR came from a man younger than 30 in good health. Some clones in this sample may be carry-over from other donors' samples. CDR3 bases: TGTGCCAGCAGCTCCCTGTACAGGCAGTTCTTC. Translating it yields CASSSLYRQFF.